Listed below are T cell receptor beta chains from one sample, sequenced in a study of cytomegalovirus exposure and HLA in healthy donors. The data were produced by immunoSEQ multiplex PCR, yet TCRdb's version contains in-frame clones alone and is incomplete. The table records roughly 95,000 clones, roughly 80% of them present only once. Sequenced input: PBMCs. Receptors originate from a man aged 25-45 years in good health and CMV-seropositive. The CDR3 runs from the conserved cysteine through the conserved F or W. Each record gives: J gene, V gene, CDR3 protein.

J: TRBJ2-1
V: TRBV6-1
CDR3: CASSVTSGNEQFF

J: TRBJ2-1
V: TRBV27
CDR3: CASSILAGKGNEQFF

J: TRBJ2-3
V: TRBV29-1
CDR3: CSVGGGTVSTDTQYF

J: TRBJ2-7
V: TRBV16
CDR3: CASSAQPRGYEQYF

J: TRBJ2-1
V: TRBV10-1
CDR3: CASSPGLADNEQFF

J: TRBJ2-7
V: TRBV27
CDR3: CASSSLAGPAYEQYF

J: TRBJ2-3
V: TRBV10-1
CDR3: CASSGPLAGAGDTQYF

J: TRBJ2-7
V: TRBV15
CDR3: CATSTTSTDEQYF

J: TRBJ2-1
V: TRBV19
CDR3: CASSMAGGINEQFF

J: TRBJ2-7
V: TRBV5-6
CDR3: CASSLEGAPSDEQYF

J: TRBJ2-3
V: TRBV10-3
CDR3: CAISTGTGGVEHTQYF

J: TRBJ1-1
V: TRBV27
CDR3: CATRKQGTEAFF

J: TRBJ2-7
V: TRBV7-9
CDR3: CASSLVADLEQYF

J: TRBJ1-1
V: TRBV11-2
CDR3: CASSLASGANTEAFF

J: TRBJ2-7
V: TRBV19
CDR3: CASSIRAGAPYEQYF

J: TRBJ2-1
V: TRBV28
CDR3: CASTTFHADGYNEQFF